Included here is one T cell receptor (beta chain) sequence, with context. Its antigen is still unknown. V lost 6 bases to trimming and J lost 1 base, with 9 bases between them. This CDR3 spans 13 amino acids. Germline V gives CDR1 LGHNT, CDR2 FRNRAP. The source of the sample is a study of T-cell memory formation after mild COVID-19. Study results and caveats: Pre-infection memory held some responding clones, suggesting pre-existing cross-reactive T cells responded.

Via MiXCR, TCRdb re-called the 5' RACE reads, giving one row per CDR3 protein. The sample has about 560,000 distinct CDR3 sequences; 17% are singletons. This chain joins TRBV12-5 and TRBJ1-1; D not certain. Sequenced sample: PBMCs or a T cell subset sorted from them (not recorded which). The source of this sequence is an adult woman who had mild COVID-19 (a few samples of this study predate the infection). Cell type and time point are not known. The CDR3: CASGWTGNTEAFF. Here the CDR3 DNA reads TGTGCTAGTGGGTGGACGGGGAACACTGAAGCTTTCTTT.